This T cell receptor (beta chain) is drawn from a study of T-cell reconstitution after alpha-beta-depleted transplantation in children. This CDR3 contains 17 residues. V was clipped by 0 bases and J by 0 bases, with 17 bases between them. The germline gives CDR1 SQVTM, CDR2 ANQGSEA. Unique molecular identifiers tagged the TCRbeta library. MiXCR, applied by TCRdb to the PCR reads, yields one record per CDR3 protein. Of about 610,000 distinct CDR3 sequences detected, over 9.5% appear once; the ten largest clones hold 3.5% to 5%. This chain connects TRBV29-1 to TRBJ1-1, with unresolved D. Sequencing used PBMCs from the stem cell graft donor, obtained from the stem cell graft. This sequence originates from a human donor who donated a stem cell graft to a child with acute myeloid leukemia. The chain's CDR3 is CSVEDVVGAVMNTEAFF. In DNA form, the CDR3 reads TGCAGCGTTGAAGACGTGGTGGGCGCGGTCATGAACACTGAAGCTTTCTTT. The complete variable domain, with remaining parts taken from reference TRBV29-1 and TRBJ1-1, reads SAVISQKPSRDICQRGTSLTIQCQVDSQVTMMFWYRQQPGQSLTLIATANQGSEATYESGFVIDKFPISRPNLTFSTLTVSNMSPEDSSIYLCSVEDVVGAVMNTEAFFGQGTRLTVV.